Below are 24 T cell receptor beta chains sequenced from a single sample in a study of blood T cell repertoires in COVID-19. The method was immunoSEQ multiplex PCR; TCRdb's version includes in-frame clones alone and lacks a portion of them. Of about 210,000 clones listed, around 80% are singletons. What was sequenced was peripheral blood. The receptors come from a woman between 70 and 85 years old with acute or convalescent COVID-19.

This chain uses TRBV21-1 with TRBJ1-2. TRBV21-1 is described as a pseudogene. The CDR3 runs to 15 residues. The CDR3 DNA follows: TGTGCCAGCAGCAAAGAAGAGGGCTCTGGGAGAGGCTACACCTTC. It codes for CASSKEEGSGRGYTF.

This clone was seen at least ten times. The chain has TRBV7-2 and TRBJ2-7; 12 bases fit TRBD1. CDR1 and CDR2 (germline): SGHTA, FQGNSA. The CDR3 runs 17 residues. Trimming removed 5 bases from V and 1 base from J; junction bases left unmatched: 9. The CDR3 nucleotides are TGTGCCAGCAGCCGTAACCCGGGACAGGGGGCATCCTACGAGCAGTACTTC. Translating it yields CASSRNPGQGASYEQYF.

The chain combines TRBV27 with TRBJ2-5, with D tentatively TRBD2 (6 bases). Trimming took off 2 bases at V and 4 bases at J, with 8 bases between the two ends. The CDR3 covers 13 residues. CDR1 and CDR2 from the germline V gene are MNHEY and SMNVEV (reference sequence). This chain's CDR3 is CASSLRGGETQYF. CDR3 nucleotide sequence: TGTGCCAGCAGTTTAAGGGGAGGAGAGACCCAGTACTTC.

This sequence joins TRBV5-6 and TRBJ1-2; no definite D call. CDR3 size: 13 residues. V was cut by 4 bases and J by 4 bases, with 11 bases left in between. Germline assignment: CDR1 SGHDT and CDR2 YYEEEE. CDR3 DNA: TGTGCCAGCAGCATACCGGGAGTCTATGGCTACACCTTC. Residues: CASSIPGVYGYTF.

The CDR3 spells CASSLGWGGSGANVLTF. The DNA for the CDR3 is TGTGCCAGCAGCTTAGGATGGGGCGGCTCTGGGGCCAACGTCCTGACTTTC. V is TRBV7-9 and J is TRBJ2-6; tentatively, D is TRBD1 (5 bases). The length of the CDR3 is 17 residues. Germline lookup yields CDR1 SEHNR and CDR2 FQNEAQ (reference sequence). V gave up 1 base and J gave up 0 bases, with 10 bases separating them. Full variable domain (outside the CDR3, taken from reference TRBV7-9 and TRBJ2-6): DTGVSQNPRHKITKRGQNVTFRCDPISEHNRLYWYRQTLGQGPEFLTYFQNEAQLEKSRLLSDRFSAERPKGSFSTLEIQRTEQGDSAMYLCASSLGWGGSGANVLTFGAGSRLTVL.

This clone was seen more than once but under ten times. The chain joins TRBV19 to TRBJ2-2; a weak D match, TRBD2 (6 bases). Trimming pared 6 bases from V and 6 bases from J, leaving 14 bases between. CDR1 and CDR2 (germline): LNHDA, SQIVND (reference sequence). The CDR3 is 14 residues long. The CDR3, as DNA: TGTGCCAGTAGGTTAGGAGGGGCCCCCGGGGAGCTGTTTTTT. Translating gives CASRLGGAPGELFF. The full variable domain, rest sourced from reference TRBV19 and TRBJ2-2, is DGGITQSPKYLFRKEGQNVTLSCEQNLNHDAMYWYRQDPGQGLRLIYYSQIVNDFQKGDIAEGYSVSREKKESFPLTVTSAQKNPTAFYLCASRLGGAPGELFFGEGSRLTVL.

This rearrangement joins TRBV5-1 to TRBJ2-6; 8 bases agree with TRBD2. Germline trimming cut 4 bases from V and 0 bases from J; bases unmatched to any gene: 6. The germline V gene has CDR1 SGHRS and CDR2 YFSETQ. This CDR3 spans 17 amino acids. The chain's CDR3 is CASSRGGTSSGANVLTF. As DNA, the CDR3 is TGCGCCAGCAGCCGCGGGGGGACGAGCTCTGGGGCCAACGTCCTGACTTTC.

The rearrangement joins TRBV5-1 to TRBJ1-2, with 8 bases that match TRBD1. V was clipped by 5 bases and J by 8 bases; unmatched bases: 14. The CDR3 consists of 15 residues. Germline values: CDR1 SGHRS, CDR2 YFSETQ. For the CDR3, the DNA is TGCGCCAGCAGGCCCACGACAGGGGATCGTGGGGGCTACACCTTC. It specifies CASRPTTGDRGGYTF.

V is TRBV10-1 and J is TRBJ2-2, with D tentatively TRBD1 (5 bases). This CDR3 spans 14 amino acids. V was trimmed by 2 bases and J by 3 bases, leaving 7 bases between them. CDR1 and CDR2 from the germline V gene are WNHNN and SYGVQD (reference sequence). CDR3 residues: CASSEDRHTGELFF. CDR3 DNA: TGCGCCAGCAGTGAGGACAGACACACCGGGGAGCTGTTTTTT.

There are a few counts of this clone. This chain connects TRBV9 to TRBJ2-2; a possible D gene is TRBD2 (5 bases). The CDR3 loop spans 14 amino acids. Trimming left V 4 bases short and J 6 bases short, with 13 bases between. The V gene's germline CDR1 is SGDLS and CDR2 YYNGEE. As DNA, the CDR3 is TGTGCCAGCAGCCTCCACCCCGGGGCCGGGGAGCTGTTTTTT. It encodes CASSLHPGAGELFF.

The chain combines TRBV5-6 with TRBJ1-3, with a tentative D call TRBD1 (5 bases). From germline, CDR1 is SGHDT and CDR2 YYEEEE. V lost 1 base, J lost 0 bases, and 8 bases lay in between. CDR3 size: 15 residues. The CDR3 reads CASSLRRVSGNTIYF. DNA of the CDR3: TGTGCCAGCAGCTTGCGCAGGGTCTCTGGAAACACCATATATTTT. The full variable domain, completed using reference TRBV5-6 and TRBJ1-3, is DAGVTQSPTHLIKTRGQQVTLRCSPKSGHDTVSWYQQALGQGPQFIFQYYEEEERQRGNFPDRFSGHQFPNYSSELNVNALLLGDSALYLCASSLRRVSGNTIYFGEGSWLTVV.

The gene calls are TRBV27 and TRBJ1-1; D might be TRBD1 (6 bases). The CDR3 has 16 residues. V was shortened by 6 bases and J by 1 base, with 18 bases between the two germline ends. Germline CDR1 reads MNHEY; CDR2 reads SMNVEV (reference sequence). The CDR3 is CASSRTQGNGNTEAFF. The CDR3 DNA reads TGTGCCAGCAGCCGCACCCAGGGGAATGGGAACACTGAAGCTTTCTTT.

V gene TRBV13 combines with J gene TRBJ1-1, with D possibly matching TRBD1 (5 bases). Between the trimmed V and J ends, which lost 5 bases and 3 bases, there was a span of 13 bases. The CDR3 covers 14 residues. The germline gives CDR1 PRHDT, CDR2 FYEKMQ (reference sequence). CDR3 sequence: CASSPRRGDTEAFF. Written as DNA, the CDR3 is TGTGCCAGCAGCCCTCGGCGGGGGGACACTGAAGCTTTCTTT.

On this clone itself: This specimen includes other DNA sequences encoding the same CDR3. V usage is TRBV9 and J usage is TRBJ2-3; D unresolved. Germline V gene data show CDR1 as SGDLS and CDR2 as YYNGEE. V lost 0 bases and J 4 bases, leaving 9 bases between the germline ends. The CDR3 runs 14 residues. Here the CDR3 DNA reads TGTGCCAGCAGCGTAGGCGGCGCATCAGATACGCAGTATTTT. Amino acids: CASSVGGASDTQYF.

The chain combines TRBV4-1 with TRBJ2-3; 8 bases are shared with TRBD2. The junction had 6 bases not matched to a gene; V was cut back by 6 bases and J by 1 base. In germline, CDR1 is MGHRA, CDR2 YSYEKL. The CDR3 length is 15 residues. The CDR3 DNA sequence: TGCGCCAGCAGGAGTGCGGGGGGACGCACAGATACGCAGTATTTT. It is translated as CASRSAGGRTDTQYF.

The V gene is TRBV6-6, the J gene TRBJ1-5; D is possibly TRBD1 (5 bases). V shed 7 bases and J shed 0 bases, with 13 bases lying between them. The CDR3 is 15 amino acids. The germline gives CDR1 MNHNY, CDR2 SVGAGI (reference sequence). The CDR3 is CASKKQELSNQPQHF. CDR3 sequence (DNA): TGTGCCAGCAAAAAACAGGAACTTAGCAATCAGCCCCAGCATTTT.

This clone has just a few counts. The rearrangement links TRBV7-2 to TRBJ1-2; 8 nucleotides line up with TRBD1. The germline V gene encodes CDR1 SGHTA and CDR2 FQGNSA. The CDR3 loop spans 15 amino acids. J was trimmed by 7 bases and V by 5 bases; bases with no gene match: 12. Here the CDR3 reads CASSLTRDRKGGYTF. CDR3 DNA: TGTGCCAGCAGCCTTACCCGGGACAGGAAAGGTGGCTACACCTTC.

The CDR3: CASSMMGIPGELFF. In DNA form, the CDR3 reads TGTGCCAGTAGTATGATGGGCATTCCCGGGGAGCTGTTTTTT. This chain joins TRBV19 and TRBJ2-2; D is unclear. V lost 3 bases and J 6 bases, leaving 11 bases between the germline ends. Germline V gene lookup returns CDR1 LNHDA and CDR2 SQIVND (reference sequence). This CDR3 region has 14 residues. Supplemented by reference TRBV19 and TRBJ2-2, the full variable domain reads DGGITQSPKYLFRKEGQNVTLSCEQNLNHDAMYWYRQDPGQGLRLIYYSQIVNDFQKGDIAEGYSVSREKKESFPLTVTSAQKNPTAFYLCASSMMGIPGELFFGEGSRLTVL.

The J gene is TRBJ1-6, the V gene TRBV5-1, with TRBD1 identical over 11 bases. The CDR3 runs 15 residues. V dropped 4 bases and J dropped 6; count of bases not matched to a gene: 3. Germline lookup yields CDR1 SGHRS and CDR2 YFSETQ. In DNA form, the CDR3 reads TGCGCCAGCAGCCCGGGACAGGGGGGTAATTCACCCCTCCACTTT. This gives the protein CASSPGQGGNSPLHF.

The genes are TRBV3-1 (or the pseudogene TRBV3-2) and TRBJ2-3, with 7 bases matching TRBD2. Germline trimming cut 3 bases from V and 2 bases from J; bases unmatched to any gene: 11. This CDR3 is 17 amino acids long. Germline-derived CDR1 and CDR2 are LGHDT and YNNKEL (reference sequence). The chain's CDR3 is CASSQPQTLADTDTQYF. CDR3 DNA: TGTGCCAGCAGCCAGCCCCAGACGCTAGCGGACACAGATACGCAGTATTTT.

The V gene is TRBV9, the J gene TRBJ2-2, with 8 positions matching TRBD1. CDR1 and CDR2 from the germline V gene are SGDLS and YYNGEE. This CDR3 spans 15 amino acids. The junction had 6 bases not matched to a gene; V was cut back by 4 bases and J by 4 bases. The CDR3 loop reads CASSPRTGITGELFF. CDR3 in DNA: TGTGCCAGCAGCCCGAGGACAGGGATCACCGGGGAGCTGTTTTTT.

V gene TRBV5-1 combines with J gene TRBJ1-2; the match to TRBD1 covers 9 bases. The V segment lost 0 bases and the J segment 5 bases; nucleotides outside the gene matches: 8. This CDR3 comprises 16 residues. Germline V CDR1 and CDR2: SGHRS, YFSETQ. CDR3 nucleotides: TGCGCCAGCAGCTTGGGGGGCGCCGGGACAGGGTATGGCTACACCTTC. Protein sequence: CASSLGGAGTGYGYTF.

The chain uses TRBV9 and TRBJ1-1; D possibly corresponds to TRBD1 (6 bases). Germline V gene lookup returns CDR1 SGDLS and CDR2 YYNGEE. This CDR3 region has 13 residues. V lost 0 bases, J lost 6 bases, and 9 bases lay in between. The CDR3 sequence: CASSVDRASEAFF. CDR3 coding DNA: TGTGCCAGCAGCGTAGACAGGGCCTCTGAAGCTTTCTTT.

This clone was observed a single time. The CDR3 here is CATSDDRGPADTQYF. The CDR3 bases are TGTGCCACCAGTGATGACAGGGGGCCGGCAGATACGCAGTATTTT. The V and J genes are TRBV24-1 and TRBJ2-3, with TRBD1 matching over 10 bases. This CDR3 contains 15 residues. V lost 3 bases and J lost 4; bases outside the gene matches: 3. CDR1 is KGHDR and CDR2 is SFDVKD in the germline V gene.